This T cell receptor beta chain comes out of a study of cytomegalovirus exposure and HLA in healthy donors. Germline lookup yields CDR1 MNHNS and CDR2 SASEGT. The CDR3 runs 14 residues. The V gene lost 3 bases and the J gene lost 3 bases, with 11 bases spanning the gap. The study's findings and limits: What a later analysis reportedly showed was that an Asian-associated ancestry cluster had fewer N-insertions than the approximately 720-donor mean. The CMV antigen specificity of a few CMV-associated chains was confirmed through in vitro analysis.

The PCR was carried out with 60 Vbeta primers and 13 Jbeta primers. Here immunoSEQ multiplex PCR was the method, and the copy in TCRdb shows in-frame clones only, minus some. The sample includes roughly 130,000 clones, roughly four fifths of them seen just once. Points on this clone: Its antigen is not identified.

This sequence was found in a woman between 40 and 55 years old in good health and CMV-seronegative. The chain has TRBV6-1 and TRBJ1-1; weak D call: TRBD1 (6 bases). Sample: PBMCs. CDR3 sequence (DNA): TGTGCCAGCAGTGATTTGGGGGCTGACACTGAAGCTTTCTTT. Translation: CASSDLGADTEAFF.